These 9 T cell receptor beta chains came from one sample sequenced in a study of blood T cell repertoires in COVID-19. TCRdb keeps only in-frame clones here, not all; method: immunoSEQ multiplex PCR. This sample has about 140,000 clones; approximately 86% occur once, and the top ten carry around 1.9%. Sequencing used peripheral blood. The receptors derive from a man aged 70 or older with acute or convalescent COVID-19.

The chain joins TRBV7-9 to TRBJ2-4; the D gene is possibly TRBD1 (7 bases). The ends were cut back, 6 bases at V and 0 bases at J, with 15 bases in the middle. Per the germline V gene, CDR1 is SEHNR and CDR2 is FQNEAQ (reference sequence). The CDR3 contains 16 residues. The CDR3 spells CASRPGGGEAKNIQYF. Written as DNA, the CDR3 is TGTGCCAGCAGGCCAGGAGGGGGCGAAGCCAAAAACATTCAGTACTTC.

This sequence joins TRBV30 and TRBJ1-6, with D maybe TRBD1 (6 bases). CDR3 length equals 13 residues. The germline V gene has CDR1 GTSNPN and CDR2 SVGIG (reference sequence). With 1 base removed from V and 11 bases from J, the gap between germline ends came to 12 bases. CDR3 bases: TGTGCCTGGAGTGGAGGGGACAAGACACCCCTCCACTTT. Encoded protein: CAWSGGDKTPLHF.

This clone was seen only once. The V and J genes are TRBV3-1 (or the pseudogene TRBV3-2) and TRBJ2-7; 11 bases match TRBD2. The CDR3 has 15 amino acids. V lost 4 bases and J lost 4; bases outside the gene matches: 6. Germline V gene data show CDR1 as LGHDT and CDR2 as YNNKEL (reference sequence). In DNA, the CDR3 is TGTGCCAGCAGCCGCCCCACTAGCGGGAGTTACGAGCAGTACTTC. The encoded protein is CASSRPTSGSYEQYF.

This clone was detected only once. V gene TRBV3-1 (or the pseudogene TRBV3-2) combines with J gene TRBJ2-7; 15 bases are shared with TRBD2. The germline CDR1 and CDR2 sequences are LGHDT and YNNKEL (reference sequence). This CDR3 contains 19 residues. The ends lost 0 bases at V and 1 base at J; junction bases unmatched: 7. CDR3 bases: TGTGCCAGCAGCCAAGACTTCGGGACTAGCGGGGGGCGATCCTACGAGCAGTACTTC. It is translated as CASSQDFGTSGGRSYEQYF.

CDR3 bases: TGTGCCAGCAGTCCGAGGGCCTCAGGGAACACTGAAGCTTTCTTT. Its protein is CASSPRASGNTEAFF. The chain combines TRBV6-5 with TRBJ1-1; no definite D call. CDR3 size: 15 residues. V gave up 5 bases and J gave up 1 base, with 14 bases separating them. Germline V gene data show CDR1 as MNHEY and CDR2 as SVGAGI.

The chain combines TRBV7-9 with TRBJ2-7, with D perhaps TRBD1 (6 bases). Per germline, CDR1 SEHNR and CDR2 FQNEAQ (reference sequence). The V gene lost 3 bases and the J gene lost 0 bases, with 9 bases spanning the gap. The length of the CDR3 is 14 residues. The CDR3 region is CASSFTGSSYEQYF. The CDR3 DNA reads as TGTGCCAGCAGCTTTACAGGGAGCTCCTACGAGCAGTACTTC.

V and J are TRBV7-2 and TRBJ2-1; 10 bases are a match to TRBD2. V was clipped by 5 bases and J by 3 bases; unmatched bases: 10. The germline V gene encodes CDR1 SGHTA and CDR2 FQGNSA. The CDR3 spans 17 residues. Written as DNA, the CDR3 is TGTGCCAGCAGCCCCCGGGCTAGCGGGAGTGGCTACAATGAGCAGTTCTTC. Its translation: CASSPRASGSGYNEQFF.

The gene calls are TRBV12-3 or TRBV12-4 and TRBJ1-2; 9 nucleotides align to TRBD1. The V and J ends lost 7 bases and 10 bases, in that order; junction bases with no gene match: 10. This CDR3 is 13 amino acids long. The CDR3 protein is CASTPGQGLVYTF. In nucleotides, the CDR3 is TGTGCCAGCACTCCGGGACAGGGATTAGTCTACACCTTC.

The chain combines TRBV29-1 with TRBJ1-2, with TRBD1 identical over 8 bases. Trimming took 3 bases from V and 7 from J; bases not matched to a gene: 7. The CDR3 is made up of 13 amino acids. The V gene's germline CDR1 is SQVTM and CDR2 ANQGSEA. CDR3 sequence reads: CSVDPRGLRGYTF. The CDR3 nucleotides read TGCAGCGTTGATCCCAGGGGGCTCCGTGGCTACACCTTC.